This T cell receptor (beta chain) was profiled in a study of blood T cell repertoires in COVID-19. The CDR3 contains 17 residues. Germline-derived CDR1 and CDR2 are SGDLS and YYNGEE. After removal of 4 bases from V and 3 bases from J, the junction contained 10 bases not matched to a gene. Under the authors' procedure: Estimation of nucleated cell counts was performed using reference gene primer amplification. Using immunoSEQ multiplex PCR, the repertoire was profiled, and TCRdb retains in-frame clones only, with some absent. V and J calls and clone size come straight from that table; D and trimming were deduced from the DNA. The repertoire consists of fewer than 55,000 clones, with approximately 80% occurring once and the leading ten covering roughly 7.1%.

Sequencing input: peripheral blood. The receptor was isolated from a man aged 65 to 79 with active COVID-19. V and J are TRBV9 and TRBJ2-2, with 9 bases matching TRBD2. The CDR3 loop reads CASSLNSGGSYTGELFF. The CDR3 nucleotides are TGTGCCAGCAGCTTGAACAGCGGGGGGAGTTACACCGGGGAGCTGTTTTTT.